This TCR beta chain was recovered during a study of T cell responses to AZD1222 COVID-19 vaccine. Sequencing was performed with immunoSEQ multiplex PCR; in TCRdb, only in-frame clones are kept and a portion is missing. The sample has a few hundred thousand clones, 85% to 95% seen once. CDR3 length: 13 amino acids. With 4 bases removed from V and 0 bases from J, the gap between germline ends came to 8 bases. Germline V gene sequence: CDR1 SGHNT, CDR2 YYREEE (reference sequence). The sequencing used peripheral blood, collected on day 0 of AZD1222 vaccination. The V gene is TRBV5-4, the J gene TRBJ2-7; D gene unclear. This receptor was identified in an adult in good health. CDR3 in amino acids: CASSPESSYEQYF. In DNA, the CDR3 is TGTGCCAGCAGCCCGGAAAGCTCCTACGAGCAGTACTTC.